This T cell receptor beta chain was retrieved from a study of blood T cell repertoires in COVID-19. Study context: The United States, Italy and Spain were the sources of the acute and convalescent COVID-19 samples. T cells, B-cell-depleted T cells, or PBMCs supplied cDNA or gDNA.

This clone was counted between two and nine times. Per the original data handling: Amplification of reference gene primers was used by the study to estimate nucleated cell counts. TCRdb keeps only in-frame clones here, not all; method: immunoSEQ multiplex PCR. V and J calls and clone size are those listed in that table; D and trimming were worked out from the DNA. The sample has more than 90,000 clones; around 86% are singletons. Germline V CDR1 and CDR2: SGHRS, YFSETQ. Trimming took 0 bases from V and 7 from J, leaving 8 bases between them. The CDR3 covers 13 residues. Sequencing input: peripheral blood. This TCR derives from a man aged 70 or older with acute or convalescent COVID-19. V usage is TRBV5-1 and J usage is TRBJ1-5; no firm D call. The DNA of the CDR3 is TGCGCCAGCAGCTTGGGTCGGGGACAGCCCCAGCATTTT. It codes for CASSLGRGQPQHF.